These 20 T cell receptor beta chains were all obtained from the same sample, sequenced in a study of blood T cell repertoires in COVID-19. Profiling relied on immunoSEQ multiplex PCR, and the TCRdb table lists in-frame clones only, not all of them. This table holds around 150,000 clones, roughly four fifths found once. Sequencing used PBMCs or T cells enriched from blood (not recorded which). The origin of the receptors is a man in his forties or fifties who had recovered from COVID-19.

The rearrangement uses TRBV7-2 and TRBJ2-5; the D gene is possibly TRBD2 (5 bases). Germline V lookup: CDR1 SGHTA, CDR2 FQGNSA. The CDR3 runs 14 residues. The V gene lost 3 bases and the J gene lost 1 base, with 9 bases spanning the gap. Here the CDR3 reads CASSFSGSQETQYF. CDR3 nucleotide sequence: TGTGCCAGCAGCTTCTCGGGGAGCCAAGAGACCCAGTACTTC.

The rearrangement links TRBV18 to TRBJ2-7; possibly TRBD1 for D (6 bases). The CDR3 sequence is 16 residues long. Between the trimmed V and J ends, which lost 2 bases and 3 bases, there was a span of 17 bases. Germline V gene lookup returns CDR1 KGHSH and CDR2 LQKENI. CDR3 nucleotide sequence: TGTGCCAGCTCACCAGGGCAGGGGTTAGGTTTCTACGAGCAGTACTTC. Protein product: CASSPGQGLGFYEQYF. The full variable domain, rest sourced from reference TRBV18 and TRBJ2-7, is NAGVMQNPRHLVRRRGQEARLRCSPMKGHSHVYWYRQLPEEGLKFMVYLQKENIIDESGMPKERFSAEFPKEGPSILRIQQVVRGDSAAYFCASSPGQGLGFYEQYFGPGTRLTVT.

The chain recombines TRBV6-5 with TRBJ2-7; no definite D call. Germline CDR1 MNHEY, CDR2 SVGAGI. This CDR3 spans 14 amino acids. V shed 6 bases and J shed 0 bases, with 12 bases lying between them. CDR3 protein: CASRVDASSYEQYF. CDR3 DNA: TGTGCCAGCAGAGTCGATGCGAGCTCCTACGAGCAGTACTTC.

V usage is TRBV6-5 and J usage is TRBJ2-3; 7 nucleotides match TRBD1. This CDR3 has 15 amino acids. Germline V gene data show CDR1 as MNHEY and CDR2 as SVGAGI. Trimming cost V 6 bases and J 8 bases; bases outside gene matches: 14. CDR3: CASSGRRQGDGTQYF. The CDR3 DNA sequence: TGTGCCAGCAGCGGACGGAGACAGGGTGACGGTACGCAGTATTTT.

This chain links TRBV6-5 with TRBJ1-5, with D tentatively TRBD1 (6 bases). Germline CDR1 and CDR2: MNHEY and SVGAGI. The CDR3 has 12 amino acids. V was cut by 2 bases and J by 9 bases, with 8 bases left in between. The CDR3 is CASSYQQGPQHF. DNA for the CDR3: TGTGCCAGCAGTTACCAACAGGGGCCCCAGCATTTT.

V and J are TRBV29-1 and TRBJ1-3; D is undetermined. CDR1 is SQVTM and CDR2 is ANQGSEA in the germline V gene. V was pared by 3 bases and J by 1 base, with 4 bases between. The CDR3 extends over 12 amino acids. CDR3: CSVELSGNTIYF. In DNA form, the CDR3 reads TGCAGCGTTGAGCTATCTGGAAACACCATATATTTT.

V is TRBV6-2 or TRBV6-3 and J is TRBJ2-1, with 9 bases that match TRBD2. Germline loops: CDR1 MNHEY, CDR2 SVGEGT. This CDR3 region has 19 residues. J gave up 2 bases and V 6 bases, and 17 bases lay outside the gene matches. The CDR3 loop reads CASSRQNPTLAGTYNEQFF. In nucleotides, the CDR3 is TGTGCCAGCAGCCGACAAAACCCTACACTAGCGGGCACCTACAATGAGCAGTTCTTC.

V gene TRBV4-2 combines with J gene TRBJ2-7, with D possibly TRBD2 on 5 matching bases. V was shortened by 2 bases and J by 0 bases, with 11 bases between the two germline ends. CDR3 length equals 15 residues. Germline V CDR1 and CDR2: LGHNA, YNFKEQ. The CDR3 coding sequence is TGTGCCAGCAGCCAATCCAGCGGTAGCTCCTACGAGCAGTACTTC. Amino acids: CASSQSSGSSYEQYF.

This sequence joins TRBV25-1 and TRBJ2-2; D may be TRBD1 (5 bases). Trimming pared 3 bases from V and 3 bases from J, leaving 11 bases between. The CDR3 totals 15 residues. Per germline, CDR1 MGHDK and CDR2 SYGVNS. For the CDR3, the DNA is TGTGCCAGCAGTGATTGGGGCTACTACACCGGGGAGCTGTTTTTT. Residues: CASSDWGYYTGELFF.

This chain links TRBV10-3 with TRBJ2-1; TRBD2 agrees at 11 bases. Trimming at V came to 0 bases and at J to 10 bases, leaving 8 bases not matched to a gene. The CDR3 runs 16 residues. CDR1 is ENHRY, CDR2 SYGVKD, per germline. The CDR3 region has the DNA TGTGCCATCAGTGAGTCTAGCGGGGGGGCCTTATCCGAGCAGTTCTTC. This translates into CAISESSGGALSEQFF.

The rearrangement joins TRBV5-1 to TRBJ2-4, with TRBD1 matching 8 bases. Germline values: CDR1 SGHRS, CDR2 YFSETQ. This CDR3 is 15 amino acids long. J was trimmed by 5 bases and V by 0 bases; bases with no gene match: 4. The CDR3 coding sequence is TGCGCCAGCAGCTTGGTGGCAGGGGGCGAAAACATTCAGTACTTC. It is translated as CASSLVAGGENIQYF.

The J gene is TRBJ2-5, the V gene TRBV5-4, with D unresolved. Germline CDR1 reads SGHNT; CDR2 reads YYREEE (reference sequence). Trimming cost V 1 base and J 2 bases, with 3 bases left between them. This CDR3 comprises 12 residues. For the CDR3, the DNA is TGTGCCAGCAGCTTGACTCAAGAGACCCAGTACTTC. It specifies CASSLTQETQYF.

The chain's CDR3 is CASSLVGEVYEQYF. CDR3 bases: TGTGCCAGCAGTTTGGTAGGGGAAGTCTACGAGCAGTACTTC. The gene calls are TRBV28 and TRBJ2-7, with TRBD1 as a possible D gene (5 bases). Germline loops: CDR1 MDHEN, CDR2 SYDVKM. The CDR3 totals 14 residues. V lost 3 bases and J lost 3, with 12 bases in between. The complete variable domain, with remaining parts taken from reference TRBV28 and TRBJ2-7, reads DVKVTQSSRYLVKRTGEKVFLECVQDMDHENMFWYRQDPGLGLRLIYFSYDVKMKEKGDIPEGYSVSREKKERFSLILESASTNQTSMYLCASSLVGEVYEQYFGPGTRLTVT.

The V and J genes are TRBV3-1 (or the pseudogene TRBV3-2) and TRBJ2-1; 9 bases agree with TRBD1. This CDR3 spans 15 amino acids. The germline CDR1 and CDR2 sequences are LGHDT and YNNKEL (reference sequence). Trimming at V came to 3 bases and at J to 7 bases, leaving 7 bases not matched to a gene. Here the CDR3 DNA reads TGTGCCAGCAGCCATCTCACAGGGGGCTGGAATGAGCAGTTCTTC. Protein: CASSHLTGGWNEQFF.

A few counts support this clone. The chain has TRBV19 and TRBJ1-2; D is ambiguous. Germline CDR1 reads LNHDA; CDR2 reads SQIVND (reference sequence). The CDR3 extends over 15 amino acids. Trimming shortened V by 4 bases and J by 3 bases, and 15 bases separated the two germline ends. The CDR3 bases are TGTGCCAGTAGTACCCGCCCAGACATATACTATGGCTACACCTTC. Its protein is CASSTRPDIYYGYTF.

The count of this clone is one. The V call is TRBV19, the J call TRBJ1-1; 11 bases fit TRBD1. The CDR3 contains 15 residues. V lost 5 bases to trimming and J lost 6 bases; unmatched junction nucleotides: 8. CDR1 is LNHDA, CDR2 SQIVND, per germline (reference sequence). Here the CDR3 reads CASSPWTGGLSEAFF. The CDR3 DNA is TGTGCCAGTAGTCCATGGACAGGGGGCTTGTCTGAAGCTTTCTTT.

The chain couples TRBV15 to TRBJ1-3; D not certain. V lost 1 base, J lost 4 bases, and 11 bases lay in between. The CDR3 runs 15 residues. Germline CDR1 reads LNHNV; CDR2 reads YYDKDF (reference sequence). DNA of the CDR3: TGTGCCACCAGCAGAGTCGGGGAGGCCGGAAACACCATATATTTT. Protein sequence: CATSRVGEAGNTIYF.

A single count supports this clone. The chain has TRBV5-5 and TRBJ2-1; 8 positions agree with TRBD1. V was clipped by 3 bases and J by 3 bases; unmatched bases: 5. The CDR3 is 15 amino acids. Germline assignment: CDR1 SGHKS and CDR2 YYEKEE (reference sequence). CDR3 amino acids: CASSYGQGNYNEQFF. Written as DNA, the CDR3 is TGTGCCAGCAGCTATGGACAGGGAAACTACAATGAGCAGTTCTTC.

The chain uses TRBV5-1 and TRBJ1-2, with 7 positions matching TRBD1. There are 16 residues in the CDR3. The J segment lost 3 bases and the V segment lost 4 bases, leaving 12 bases of the junction unmatched. Looked up from germline, CDR1 is SGHRS and CDR2 is YFSETQ. CDR3 sequence: CASSQGRQGHHYGYTF. CDR3 nucleotides: TGCGCCAGCAGCCAGGGCAGACAGGGCCATCACTATGGCTACACCTTC.

The chain is built from TRBV5-1 and TRBJ2-3; 8 bases are a match to TRBD1. The CDR3 totals 15 residues. Germline values: CDR1 SGHRS, CDR2 YFSETQ. Trimming cost V 3 bases and J 2 bases; bases outside gene matches: 5. CDR3 region: CASSYRGDYTDTQYF. The CDR3 bases are TGCGCCAGCAGCTACAGGGGGGATTACACAGATACGCAGTATTTT.